This TCR beta chain appears in the sequencing data of a study of glioma-infiltrating T cells after dendritic cell vaccination. Germline trimming cut 1 base from V and 8 bases from J; bases unmatched to any gene: 2. CDR3 length: 15 residues. Germline V CDR1 and CDR2: SGHTA, FQGNSA. Generated by immunoSEQ multiplex PCR, the TCRdb table keeps only in-frame clones and is missing some. The table has tens of thousands of clones, roughly 79% seen once. The sequence was collected from a human donor with glioblastoma. V gene TRBV7-2 combines with J gene TRBJ2-2; TRBD2 agrees at 12 bases. This material consisted of blood, taken before dendritic cell vaccination. This chain's CDR3 is CASSLGLAGAGELFF. The CDR3 DNA reads as TGTGCCAGCAGCTTAGGACTAGCGGGGGCAGGGGAGCTGTTTTTT.